The 20 T cell receptor beta chains listed next were all sequenced from one sample in a study of T cell responses to AZD1222 COVID-19 vaccine. Data came from immunoSEQ multiplex PCR; TCRdb stores just in-frame clones and leaves some out. The sample consists of about 150,000 clones, roughly nine tenths of them appearing once. The sequenced sample was peripheral blood, obtained on day 0 of AZD1222 vaccination. Source of these receptors: an adult in good health.

The chain joins TRBV4-1 to TRBJ2-3; D is ambiguous. Germline V gene lookup returns CDR1 MGHRA and CDR2 YSYEKL. The V gene lost 2 bases and the J gene lost 0 bases, with 12 bases spanning the gap. The length of the CDR3 is 16 residues. The DNA of the CDR3 is TGCGCCAGCAGCCAAACCACCCTTTCTAGCACAGATACGCAGTATTTT. Amino acids: CASSQTTLSSTDTQYF.

The chain combines TRBV7-8 with TRBJ2-5; D is uncertain. The germline CDR1 and CDR2 sequences are SGHVS and FQNEAQ. The CDR3 spans 12 residues. Trimming removed 1 base at V and 5 bases at J, with 5 bases between. The CDR3 DNA reads as TGTGCCAGCAGCTTAGACCCGGAGACCCAGTACTTC. Translated, it gives CASSLDPETQYF.

The rearrangement links TRBV27 to TRBJ2-7, with D perhaps being TRBD1 or TRBD2 (6 bases each). CDR3 length: 12 residues. Germline CDR1 is MNHEY and CDR2 is SMNVEV (reference sequence). Trimming pared 4 bases from V and 11 bases from J, leaving 15 bases between. CDR3 protein: CASSYIGGPEYF. In DNA form, the CDR3 reads TGTGCCAGCAGTTACATAGGGGGGCCGGAGTACTTC.

The chain couples TRBV5-1 to TRBJ2-3; possibly TRBD2 for D (6 bases). With 2 bases removed from V and 5 bases from J, the gap between germline ends came to 15 bases. Germline CDR1 reads SGHRS; CDR2 reads YFSETQ. The CDR3 totals 15 residues. This CDR3 is CASSFGTVQEDTQYF. The CDR3 DNA reads as TGCGCCAGCAGCTTCGGGACTGTTCAGGAAGATACGCAGTATTTT.

This clone was seen more than once but under ten times. V is TRBV5-6 and J is TRBJ2-7, with D possibly being TRBD2 (5 bases). Germline assignment: CDR1 SGHDT and CDR2 YYEEEE. The CDR3 extends over 14 amino acids. Deletions cut 2 bases from V and 3 bases from J, with 12 bases between. CDR3 sequence reads: CASSFGRGYYEQYF. The CDR3, as DNA: TGTGCCAGCAGCTTCGGTCGAGGGTACTACGAGCAGTACTTC.

The V gene is TRBV5-1, the J gene TRBJ2-7, with D perhaps assigned TRBD1 or TRBD2 (5 bases each). Germline lookup yields CDR1 SGHRS and CDR2 YFSETQ. The CDR3 is 15 residues long. V was clipped by 4 bases and J by 2 bases, with 16 bases between them. The CDR3 nucleotides are TGCGCCAGCAGCCAGGGACCACCGGGGACCTACGAGCAGTACTTC. It is translated as CASSQGPPGTYEQYF.

The gene calls are TRBV18 and TRBJ1-5; no definite D call. The CDR3 sequence is 17 residues long. With 3 bases removed from V and 0 bases from J, the gap between germline ends came to 15 bases. The germline V gene encodes CDR1 KGHSH and CDR2 LQKENI. The CDR3 loop reads CASSPAGIPRSNQPQHF. In DNA form, the CDR3 reads TGTGCCAGCTCACCGGCTGGGATCCCCCGTAGCAATCAGCCCCAGCATTTT.

CDR3: CASSQLAGGYNEQFF. The CDR3, as DNA: TGTGCCAGCAGCCAACTAGCGGGGGGGTACAATGAGCAGTTCTTC. V usage is TRBV11-2 and J usage is TRBJ2-1, with 13 bases matching TRBD2. The CDR3 has 15 residues. The V gene end was trimmed by 5 bases and the J gene end by 4 bases; junction bases not matched to a gene: 2. Germline V gene data show CDR1 as SGHAT and CDR2 as FQNNGV.

This rearrangement joins TRBV3-1 (or the pseudogene TRBV3-2) to TRBJ2-5; 8 bases line up with TRBD2. V shed 3 bases, J shed 0 bases, and the junction held 3 bases outside the gene matches. Per the germline V gene, CDR1 is LGHDT and CDR2 is YNNKEL (reference sequence). The CDR3 is made up of 15 amino acids. The chain's CDR3 is CASSHSGGHQETQYF. The CDR3, as DNA: TGTGCCAGCAGCCACAGCGGGGGACACCAAGAGACCCAGTACTTC.

This clone was counted a single time. The V call is TRBV2, the J call TRBJ1-6; no clear D. The CDR3 sequence is 16 residues long. V dropped 0 bases and J dropped 10 bases, with 16 bases sitting between them. CDR1 is SNHLY, CDR2 FYNNEI, per germline. The CDR3, as DNA: TGTGCCAGCAGTGAAGCGAGAGTAGGAGGGAACTCACCCCTCCACTTT. This translates into CASSEARVGGNSPLHF. Filled out from reference TRBV2 and TRBJ1-6, the complete variable domain reads EPEVTQTPSHQVTQMGQEVILRCVPISNHLYFYWYRQILGQKVEFLVSFYNNEISEKSEIFDDQFSVERPDGSNFTLKIRSTKLEDSAMYFCASSEARVGGNSPLHFGNGTRLTVT.

This sequence joins TRBV5-1 and TRBJ2-1; tentative D call: TRBD1 (5 bases). Germline CDR1 and CDR2: SGHRS and YFSETQ. The CDR3 runs to 14 residues. V dropped 4 bases and J dropped 8 bases, with 16 bases sitting between them. Here the CDR3 reads CASSRPKGFYEQFF. DNA for the CDR3: TGCGCCAGCAGCCGGCCTAAGGGGTTCTATGAGCAGTTCTTC.

The gene calls are TRBV15 and TRBJ2-3, with D maybe TRBD1 (5 bases). Germline V gives CDR1 LNHNV, CDR2 YYDKDF (reference sequence). V lost 2 bases and J lost 6, with 27 bases in between. The CDR3 is 19 residues long. CDR3 protein: CATSRQGSDTHLIPDTQYF. The CDR3 DNA sequence: TGTGCCACCAGCAGACAAGGGTCGGACACACATCTAATCCCGGATACGCAGTATTTT. Variable domain in full (rest from reference TRBV15 and TRBJ2-3): DAMVIQNPRYQVTQFGKPVTLSCSQTLNHNVMYWYQQKSSQAPKLLFHYYDKDFNNEADTPDNFQSRRPNTSFCFLDIRSPGLGDTAMYLCATSRQGSDTHLIPDTQYFGPGTRLTVL.

This clone was found a few times. J is TRBJ2-7 and V is TRBV7-2, with 14 positions matching TRBD2. The V gene end was trimmed by 0 bases and the J gene end by 3 bases; junction bases not matched to a gene: 4. Looked up from germline, CDR1 is SGHTA and CDR2 is FQGNSA. The CDR3 runs to 17 residues. CDR3 nucleotide sequence: TGTGCCAGCAGCTTAGCCGGACTAGCGGGGGGCCTCTACGAGCAGTACTTC. This translates into CASSLAGLAGGLYEQYF. The whole variable domain, remainder taken from reference TRBV7-2 and TRBJ2-7, is GAGVSQSPSNKVTEKGKDVELRCDPISGHTALYWYRQSLGQGLEFLIYFQGNSAPDKSGLPSDRFSAERTGGSVSTLTIQRTQQEDSAVYLCASSLAGLAGGLYEQYFGPGTRLTVT.

This chain joins TRBV10-3 and TRBJ2-1, with TRBD2 as a possible D gene (6 bases). Trimming cost V 3 bases and J 4 bases, with 7 bases left between them. The germline V gene has CDR1 ENHRY and CDR2 SYGVKD. The CDR3 runs 13 residues. The CDR3 DNA sequence: TGTGCCATCAGTGATGGACTATACAATGAGCAGTTCTTC. It specifies CAISDGLYNEQFF.

The genes are TRBV9 and TRBJ2-3, with TRBD2 matching over 11 bases. J lost 5 bases, V lost 4 bases, and 6 bases had no gene match. Germline V gene data show CDR1 as SGDLS and CDR2 as YYNGEE. The CDR3 consists of 15 residues. This CDR3 reads CASSISGGALDTQYF. CDR3 DNA: TGTGCCAGCAGCATTAGCGGGGGGGCGTTAGATACGCAGTATTTT.

The chain couples TRBV19 to TRBJ1-6, with 9 nucleotides matching TRBD1. This CDR3 region has 16 residues. CDR1 is LNHDA and CDR2 is SQIVND in the germline V gene (reference sequence). The trim removed 5 bases at V and 5 bases at J, leaving 7 bases unmatched. CDR3 in amino acids: CASSVTGGTNNSPLHF. The CDR3 DNA follows: TGTGCCAGTAGTGTCACAGGGGGCACCAATAATTCACCCCTCCACTTT.

The V call is TRBV24-1, the J call TRBJ2-2, with D possibly being TRBD2 (5 bases). Germline V CDR1 and CDR2: KGHDR, SFDVKD. V shed 0 bases and J shed 0 bases, with 10 bases lying between them. This CDR3 contains 17 residues. The CDR3 nucleotides read TGTGCCACCAGTGATTTGGACCATAGCGCGAACACCGGGGAGCTGTTTTTT. Translation gives CATSDLDHSANTGELFF.

The chain combines TRBV2 with TRBJ1-5, with 9 bases aligning to TRBD1. Germline assignment: CDR1 SNHLY and CDR2 FYNNEI. J gave up 4 bases and V 6 bases, and 7 bases lay outside the gene matches. This CDR3 spans 15 amino acids. This CDR3 reads CASSVKTGGNQPQHF. CDR3 DNA sequence: TGTGCCAGCAGCGTTAAGACAGGGGGAAATCAGCCCCAGCATTTT.

Only one count was recorded for this clone. The V call is TRBV7-8, the J call TRBJ1-2; unclear D gene. V was clipped by 1 base and J by 7 bases, with 22 bases between them. The germline V gene encodes CDR1 SGHVS and CDR2 FQNEAQ. The CDR3 has 17 amino acids. The CDR3 bases are TGTGCCAGCAGCTTAGGGGCAACTCGGGCGACTCTGAGTGGCTACACCTTC. It encodes CASSLGATRATLSGYTF. Based on the CDR3 plus reference TRBV7-8 and TRBJ1-2, the full variable domain is GAGVSQSPRYKVAKRGQDVALRCDPISGHVSLFWYQQALGQGPEFLTYFQNEAQLDKSGLPSDRFFAERPEGSVSTLKIQRTQQEDSAVYLCASSLGATRATLSGYTFGSGTRLTVV.

The V and J genes are TRBV5-8 and TRBJ2-2; 9 nucleotides line up with TRBD1. The V segment lost 2 bases and the J segment 3 bases; nucleotides outside the gene matches: 5. Germline CDR1 SGHTS, CDR2 YDEGEE. The CDR3 has 16 amino acids. The CDR3 DNA reads TGTGCCAGCAGCTTCCCGGGACAGGGCGACACCGGGGAGCTGTTTTTT. It yields the protein CASSFPGQGDTGELFF.